The clone carrying this T cell receptor beta chain was recorded once. Its antigen is unknown. This sample was taken from a study of T cell responses to AZD1222 COVID-19 vaccine. Study-wide results and caveats: Distributed over spike, vaccine-associated CD4 TCRs predominated at 160-218 and 743-854. Regions left unmutated in variants are reportedly the target of nearly half of spike-specific TCRs.

The CDR3 runs 14 residues. V was cut by 3 bases and J by 3 bases, with 12 bases left in between. Germline assignment: CDR1 MNHNY and CDR2 SVGAGI (reference sequence). The assay was immunoSEQ multiplex PCR, and TCRdb's table has in-frame clones only and misses some. The data show tens of thousands of clones, roughly nine tenths seen once. The sequence came from an adult who received the AZD1222 COVID-19 vaccine. The sequencing used peripheral blood, collected 28 days after the second AZD1222 dose. The chain couples TRBV6-6 to TRBJ2-7; possibly TRBD1 for D (6 bases). The CDR3 DNA sequence: TGTGCCAGCAGTTATGACGGACAGAGCTACGAGCAGTACTTC. It specifies CASSYDGQSYEQYF.